The 14 T cell receptor beta chains reported below all come from one sample, sequenced in a study of technical replicates of blood from a few donors. Assay: immunoSEQ multiplex PCR; the TCRdb copy retains only in-frame clones and omits some. The sample has about 82,000 clones; about nine tenths are singletons. Material for sequencing was T cells isolated from PBMCs. These receptors originate from a human donor in good health.

V usage is TRBV15 and J usage is TRBJ1-5; the D is unclear. Between the trimmed V and J ends, which lost 3 bases and 6 bases, there was a span of 12 bases. This CDR3 comprises 14 residues. Germline V gene data show CDR1 as LNHNV and CDR2 as YYDKDF (reference sequence). The CDR3 loop is CATSRGGRRQPQHF. The CDR3 coding sequence is TGTGCCACCAGCAGGGGAGGGAGGCGTCAGCCCCAGCATTTT.

The chain combines TRBV28 with TRBJ2-7; D remains ambiguous. V was pared by 6 bases and J by 3 bases, with 6 bases between. The CDR3 consists of 11 residues. Germline V gives CDR1 MDHEN, CDR2 SYDVKM. CDR3 loop: CASRLGYEQYF. CDR3 DNA: TGTGCCAGCAGGCTAGGCTACGAGCAGTACTTC.

DNA for the CDR3: TGTGCCAGCAGTTTTTCCAGGGGCAAAGAGCAGTTCTTC. Its protein is CASSFSRGKEQFF. V and J are TRBV27 and TRBJ2-1; D is possibly TRBD1 (6 bases). The CDR3 has 13 amino acids. V lost 3 bases and J lost 10, with 13 bases in between. CDR1 is MNHEY and CDR2 is SMNVEV in the germline V gene (reference sequence).

The rearrangement uses TRBV12-5 and TRBJ1-5; TRBD1 is a possible D gene (5 bases). V was pared by 3 bases and J by 3 bases, with 9 bases between. Germline V gives CDR1 LGHNT, CDR2 FRNRAP. The length of the CDR3 is 14 residues. In nucleotides, the CDR3 is TGTGCTAGTGGTTTCGGAGGGGACAATCAGCCCCAGCATTTT. As protein: CASGFGGDNQPQHF.

The V and J genes are TRBV5-4 and TRBJ2-7; the match to TRBD2 covers 9 bases. The junction had 14 bases not matched to a gene; V was cut back by 4 bases and J by 9 bases. The CDR3 loop spans 15 amino acids. Germline V gene sequence: CDR1 SGHNT, CDR2 YYREEE (reference sequence). CDR3 coding DNA: TGTGCCAGCAGCCCGATGGGTAGCGGGGGTTCGTCGCAGTACTTC. Protein product: CASSPMGSGGSSQYF.

This sequence joins TRBV5-6 and TRBJ2-2; the match to TRBD2 covers 8 bases. Per germline, CDR1 SGHDT and CDR2 YYEEEE. The CDR3 totals 15 residues. V lost 4 bases and J lost 3; bases outside the gene matches: 5. This CDR3 is CASSPGGWDTGELFF. CDR3 DNA sequence: TGTGCCAGCAGCCCGGGAGGGTGGGACACCGGGGAGCTGTTTTTT.

DNA for the CDR3: TGTGCCAGCAGTCCTCCGTCACTCGGGTACACAGATACGCAGTATTTT. Its translation is CASSPPSLGYTDTQYF. This chain joins TRBV28 and TRBJ2-3, with D uncertain. Trimming took 5 bases from V and 2 from J, leaving 17 bases between them. Germline CDR1 and CDR2: MDHEN and SYDVKM. CDR3 length equals 16 residues.

The chain joins TRBV4-2 to TRBJ1-4, with 10 bases fitting TRBD1. J gave up 8 bases and V 2 bases, and 8 bases lay outside the gene matches. CDR1 and CDR2 from the germline V gene are LGHNA and YNFKEQ. This CDR3 region has 16 residues. The CDR3 DNA reads as TGTGCCAGCAGCCAAACAAGGACAGGGGGAAACGAAAAACTGTTTTTT. Its protein product is CASSQTRTGGNEKLFF.

The gene calls are TRBV13 and TRBJ1-1; D remains unclear. Germline loops: CDR1 PRHDT, CDR2 FYEKMQ (reference sequence). The CDR3 spans 14 residues. V lost 5 bases, J lost 0 bases, and 10 bases lay in between. CDR3 in DNA: TGTGCCAGCAGCCCCCGACACATGAACACTGAAGCTTTCTTT. Translation: CASSPRHMNTEAFF.

This clone appeared a single time. V is TRBV5-1 and J is TRBJ2-3; 7 bases are shared with TRBD2. The CDR3 sequence is 14 residues long. Germline lookup yields CDR1 SGHRS and CDR2 YFSETQ. Trimming cost V 4 bases and J 2 bases; bases outside gene matches: 4. CDR3 amino acids: CASSNGLDTDTQYF. In DNA, the CDR3 is TGCGCCAGCAGCAACGGACTAGACACAGATACGCAGTATTTT.

The chain joins TRBV11-2 to TRBJ2-1, with 7 bases fitting TRBD1. The CDR3 spans 16 residues. CDR1 is SGHAT, CDR2 FQNNGV, per germline. Trimming cost V 3 bases and J 10 bases; bases outside gene matches: 15. Here the CDR3 DNA reads TGTGCCAGCAGCTTTGATTATGTGGGGCAGGGGGAAGAGCAGTTCTTC. Protein: CASSFDYVGQGEEQFF.

V and J are TRBV7-8 and TRBJ2-5; TRBD2 aligns across 7 bases. Germline V gene sequence: CDR1 SGHVS, CDR2 FQNEAQ. CDR3 length: 14 amino acids. The V and J ends lost 5 bases and 4 bases, in that order; junction bases with no gene match: 7. The CDR3 loop reads CASSPPGLRETQYF. For the CDR3, the DNA is TGTGCCAGCAGCCCGCCGGGACTACGAGAGACCCAGTACTTC.

V usage is TRBV5-4 and J usage is TRBJ2-7; D is perhaps TRBD1 (6 bases). The germline V gene has CDR1 SGHNT and CDR2 YYREEE (reference sequence). This CDR3 region has 13 residues. The V end was cut by 8 bases, the J end by 4 bases, with 16 bases between. The CDR3: CASRDTNKYEQYF. For the CDR3, the DNA is TGTGCCAGTAGGGACACGAATAAGTACGAGCAGTACTTC.

The CDR3 bases are TGCGCCAGCAGCTTAGGGACTAGCGGGAACAATGAGCAGTTCTTC. It codes for CASSLGTSGNNEQFF. The gene calls are TRBV5-1 and TRBJ2-1; 13 bases agree with TRBD2. This CDR3 region has 15 residues. The V gene's germline CDR1 is SGHRS and CDR2 YFSETQ. The V segment lost 2 bases and the J segment 5 bases; nucleotides outside the gene matches: 1.